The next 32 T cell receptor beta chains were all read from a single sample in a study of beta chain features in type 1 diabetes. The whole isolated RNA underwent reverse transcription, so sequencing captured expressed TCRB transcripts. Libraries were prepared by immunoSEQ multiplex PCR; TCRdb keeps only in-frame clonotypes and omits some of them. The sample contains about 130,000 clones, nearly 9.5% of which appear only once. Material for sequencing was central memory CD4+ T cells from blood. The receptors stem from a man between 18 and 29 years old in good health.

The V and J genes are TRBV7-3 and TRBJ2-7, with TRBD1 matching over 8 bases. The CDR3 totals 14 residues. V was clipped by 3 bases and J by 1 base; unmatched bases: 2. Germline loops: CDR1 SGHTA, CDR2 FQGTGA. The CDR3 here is CASSFDRGSYEQYF. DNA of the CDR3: TGTGCCAGCAGCTTCGACAGGGGATCCTACGAGCAGTACTTC.

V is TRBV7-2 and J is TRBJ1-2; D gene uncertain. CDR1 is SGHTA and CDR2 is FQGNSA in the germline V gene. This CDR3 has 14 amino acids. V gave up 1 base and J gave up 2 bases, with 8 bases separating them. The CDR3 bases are TGTGCCAGCAGCTTAGACAGTAGGAACTATGGCTACACCTTC. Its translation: CASSLDSRNYGYTF.

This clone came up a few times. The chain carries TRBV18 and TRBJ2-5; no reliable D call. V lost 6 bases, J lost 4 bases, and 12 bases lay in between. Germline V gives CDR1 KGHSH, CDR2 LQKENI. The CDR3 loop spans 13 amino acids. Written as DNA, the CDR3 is TGTGCCAGCTCGAGCCCACAGATAGAGACCCAGTACTTC. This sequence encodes CASSSPQIETQYF.

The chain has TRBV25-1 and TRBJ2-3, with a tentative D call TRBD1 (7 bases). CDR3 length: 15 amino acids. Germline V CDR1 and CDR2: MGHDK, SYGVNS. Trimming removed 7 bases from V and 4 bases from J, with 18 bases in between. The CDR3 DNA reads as TGTGCCAGCAAGAGGTCGGGCAGGGGGGCAGATACGCAGTATTTT. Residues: CASKRSGRGADTQYF. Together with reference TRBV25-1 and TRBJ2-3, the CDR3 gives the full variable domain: EADIYQTPRYLVIGTGKKITLECSQTMGHDKMYWYQQDPGMELHLIHYSYGVNSTEKGDLSSESTVSRIRTEHFPLTLESARPSHTSQYLCASKRSGRGADTQYFGPGTRLTVL.

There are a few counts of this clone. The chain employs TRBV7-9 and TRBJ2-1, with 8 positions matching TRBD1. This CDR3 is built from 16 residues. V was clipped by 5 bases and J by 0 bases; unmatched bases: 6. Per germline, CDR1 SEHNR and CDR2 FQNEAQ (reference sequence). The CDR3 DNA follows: TGTGCCAGCAGCCGCACAGGGGGGACCTCCTACAATGAGCAGTTCTTC. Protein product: CASSRTGGTSYNEQFF.

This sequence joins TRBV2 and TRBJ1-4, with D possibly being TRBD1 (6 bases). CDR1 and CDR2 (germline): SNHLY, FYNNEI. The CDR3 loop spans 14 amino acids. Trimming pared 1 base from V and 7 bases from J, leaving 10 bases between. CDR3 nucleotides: TGTGCCAGCAGTGAAGGGACAGACGGTGAAAAACTGTTTTTT. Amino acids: CASSEGTDGEKLFF. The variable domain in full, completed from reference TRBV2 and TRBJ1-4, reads EPEVTQTPSHQVTQMGQEVILRCVPISNHLYFYWYRQILGQKVEFLVSFYNNEISEKSEIFDDQFSVERPDGSNFTLKIRSTKLEDSAMYFCASSEGTDGEKLFFGSGTQLSVL.

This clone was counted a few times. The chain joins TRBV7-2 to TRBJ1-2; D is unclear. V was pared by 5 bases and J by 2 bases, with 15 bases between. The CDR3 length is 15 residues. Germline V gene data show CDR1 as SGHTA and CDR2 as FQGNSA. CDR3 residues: CASSVSEGGNYGYTF. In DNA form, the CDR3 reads TGTGCCAGCAGCGTAAGCGAGGGCGGAAACTATGGCTACACCTTC.

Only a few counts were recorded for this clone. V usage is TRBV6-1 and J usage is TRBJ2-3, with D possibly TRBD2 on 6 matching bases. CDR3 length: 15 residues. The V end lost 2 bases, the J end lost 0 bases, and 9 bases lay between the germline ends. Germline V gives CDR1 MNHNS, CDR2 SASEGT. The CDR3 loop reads CASSEPGGSTDTQYF. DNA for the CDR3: TGTGCCAGCAGTGAACCCGGGGGTAGCACAGATACGCAGTATTTT.

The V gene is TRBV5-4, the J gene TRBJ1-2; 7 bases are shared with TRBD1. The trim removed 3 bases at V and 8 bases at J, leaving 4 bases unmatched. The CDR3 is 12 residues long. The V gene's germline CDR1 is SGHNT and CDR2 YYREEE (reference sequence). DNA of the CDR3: TGTGCCAGCAGCTCGACAGGGCCCGGCTACACCTTC. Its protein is CASSSTGPGYTF.

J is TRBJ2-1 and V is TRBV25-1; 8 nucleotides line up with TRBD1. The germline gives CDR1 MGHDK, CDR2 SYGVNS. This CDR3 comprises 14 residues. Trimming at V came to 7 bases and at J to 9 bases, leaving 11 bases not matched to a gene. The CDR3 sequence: CASTPPGGRFEQFF. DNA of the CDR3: TGTGCCAGCACCCCCCCAGGGGGCAGGTTTGAGCAGTTCTTC.

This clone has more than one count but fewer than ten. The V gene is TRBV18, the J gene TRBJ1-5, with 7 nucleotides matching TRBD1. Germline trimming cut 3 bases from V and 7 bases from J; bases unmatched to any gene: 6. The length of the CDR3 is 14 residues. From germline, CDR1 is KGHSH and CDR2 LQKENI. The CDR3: CASSPGQDLQPQHF. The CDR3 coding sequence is TGTGCCAGCTCACCCGGACAGGACCTACAGCCCCAGCATTTT. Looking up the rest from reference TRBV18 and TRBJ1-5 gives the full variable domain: NAGVMQNPRHLVRRRGQEARLRCSPMKGHSHVYWYRQLPEEGLKFMVYLQKENIIDESGMPKERFSAEFPKEGPSILRIQQVVRGDSAAYFCASSPGQDLQPQHFGDGTRLSIL.

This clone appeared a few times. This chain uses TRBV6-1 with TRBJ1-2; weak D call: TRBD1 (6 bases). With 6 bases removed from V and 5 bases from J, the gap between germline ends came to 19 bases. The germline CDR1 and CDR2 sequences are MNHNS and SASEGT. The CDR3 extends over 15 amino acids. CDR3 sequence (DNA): TGTGCCAGCAGCCCCATAGGCGGGGGGCAGTATGGCTACACCTTC. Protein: CASSPIGGGQYGYTF.

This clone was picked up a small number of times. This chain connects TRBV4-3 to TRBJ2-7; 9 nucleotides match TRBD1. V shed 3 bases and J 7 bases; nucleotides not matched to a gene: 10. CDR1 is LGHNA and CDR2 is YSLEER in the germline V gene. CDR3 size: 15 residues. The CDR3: CASSQGGTGQGEQYF. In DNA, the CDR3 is TGCGCCAGCAGCCAGGGAGGGACAGGGCAAGGAGAGCAGTACTTC.

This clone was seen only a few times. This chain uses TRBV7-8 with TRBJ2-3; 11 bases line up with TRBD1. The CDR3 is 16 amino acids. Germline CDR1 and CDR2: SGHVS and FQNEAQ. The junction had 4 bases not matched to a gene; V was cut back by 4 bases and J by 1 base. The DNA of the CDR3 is TGTGCCAGCAGCTCCCGGACAGGGGGCGGCACAGATACGCAGTATTTT. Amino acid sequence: CASSSRTGGGTDTQYF.

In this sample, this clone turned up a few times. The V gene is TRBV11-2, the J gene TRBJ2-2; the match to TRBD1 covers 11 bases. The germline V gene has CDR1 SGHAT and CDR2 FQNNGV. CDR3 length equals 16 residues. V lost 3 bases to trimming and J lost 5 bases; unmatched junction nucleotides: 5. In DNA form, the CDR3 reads TGTGCCAGCAGCTTCCCGGACAGGGGGCGGACCGGGGAGCTGTTTTTT. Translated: CASSFPDRGRTGELFF.

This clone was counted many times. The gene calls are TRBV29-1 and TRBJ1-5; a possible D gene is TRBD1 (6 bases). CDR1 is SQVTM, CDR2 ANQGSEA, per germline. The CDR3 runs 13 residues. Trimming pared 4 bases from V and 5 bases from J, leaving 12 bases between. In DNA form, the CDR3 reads TGCAGCGTTGGAGGGGGTACTCATCAGCCCCAGCATTTT. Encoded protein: CSVGGGTHQPQHF.

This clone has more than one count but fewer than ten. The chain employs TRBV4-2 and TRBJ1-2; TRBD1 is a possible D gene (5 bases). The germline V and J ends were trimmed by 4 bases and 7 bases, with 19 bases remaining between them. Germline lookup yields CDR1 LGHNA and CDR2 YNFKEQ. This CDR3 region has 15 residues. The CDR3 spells CASSLTSGGSAGYTF. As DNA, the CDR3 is TGTGCCAGCAGCCTTACTTCCGGGGGGTCAGCTGGCTACACCTTC.

This CDR3 is CASSVGRLISYNEQFF. The DNA for the CDR3 is TGTGCCAGCAGCGTAGGTCGGTTAATCTCCTACAATGAGCAGTTCTTC. V usage is TRBV9 and J usage is TRBJ2-1; D is ambiguous. V lost 0 bases and J lost 0, with 10 bases in between. The length of the CDR3 is 16 residues. Germline-derived CDR1 and CDR2 are SGDLS and YYNGEE.

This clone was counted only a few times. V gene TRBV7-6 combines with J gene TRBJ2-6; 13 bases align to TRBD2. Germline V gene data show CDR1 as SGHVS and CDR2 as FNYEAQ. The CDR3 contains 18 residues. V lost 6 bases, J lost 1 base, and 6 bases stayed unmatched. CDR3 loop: CASSPGLAGVSGANVLTF. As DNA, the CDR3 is TGTGCCAGCAGTCCCGGACTAGCGGGAGTATCTGGGGCCAACGTCCTGACTTTC. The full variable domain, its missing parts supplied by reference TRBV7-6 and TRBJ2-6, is GAGVSQSPRYKVTKRGQDVALRCDPISGHVSLYWYRQALGQGPEFLTYFNYEAQQDKSGLPNDRFSAERPEGSISTLTIQRTEQRDSAMYRCASSPGLAGVSGANVLTFGAGSRLTVL.

The CDR3 sequence: CASSVGDLSYEQYF. The CDR3 bases are TGTGCCAGCAGCGTAGGGGATCTGTCCTACGAGCAGTACTTC. The V gene is TRBV4-2, the J gene TRBJ2-7, with D perhaps matching TRBD1 (5 bases). CDR1 and CDR2 from the germline V gene are LGHNA and YNFKEQ. The germline V and J ends were trimmed by 5 bases and 1 base, with 12 bases remaining between them. The CDR3 extends over 14 amino acids.

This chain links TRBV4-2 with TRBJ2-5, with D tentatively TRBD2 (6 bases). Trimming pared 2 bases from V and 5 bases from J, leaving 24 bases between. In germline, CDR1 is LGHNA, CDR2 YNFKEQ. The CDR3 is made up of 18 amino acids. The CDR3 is CASSQRTDAGGTWETQYF. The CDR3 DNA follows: TGTGCCAGCAGCCAACGAACGGACGCCGGCGGGACCTGGGAGACCCAGTACTTC.

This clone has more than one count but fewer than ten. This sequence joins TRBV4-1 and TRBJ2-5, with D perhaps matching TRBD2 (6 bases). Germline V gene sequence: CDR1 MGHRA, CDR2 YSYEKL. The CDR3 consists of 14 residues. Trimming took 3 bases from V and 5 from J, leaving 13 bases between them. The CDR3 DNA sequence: TGCGCCAGCAGCCAGCGCGGGGCCCAGGAGACCCAGTACTTC. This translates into CASSQRGAQETQYF.

CDR3: CASSLATGYEQYF. The CDR3 DNA follows: TGTGCCAGCAGCTTAGCGACGGGCTACGAGCAGTACTTC. The chain combines TRBV7-2 with TRBJ2-7; D ambiguous. Germline CDR1 reads SGHTA; CDR2 reads FQGNSA. The CDR3 loop spans 13 amino acids. Trimming removed 0 bases from V and 3 bases from J, with 6 bases in between.

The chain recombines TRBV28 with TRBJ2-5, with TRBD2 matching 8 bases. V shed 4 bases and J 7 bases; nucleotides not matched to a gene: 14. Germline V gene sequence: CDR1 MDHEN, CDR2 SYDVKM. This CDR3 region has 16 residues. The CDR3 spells CASSSTGGGVSATQYF. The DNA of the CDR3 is TGTGCCAGCAGTTCCACGGGGGGGGGCGTCAGTGCGACCCAGTACTTC.

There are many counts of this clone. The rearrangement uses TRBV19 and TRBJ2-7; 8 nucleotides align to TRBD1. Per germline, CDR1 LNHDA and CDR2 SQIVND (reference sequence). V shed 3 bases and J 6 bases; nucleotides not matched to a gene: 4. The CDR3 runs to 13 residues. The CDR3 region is CASSIRQGSEQYF. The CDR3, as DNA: TGTGCCAGTAGTATTAGACAGGGGAGCGAGCAGTACTTC.

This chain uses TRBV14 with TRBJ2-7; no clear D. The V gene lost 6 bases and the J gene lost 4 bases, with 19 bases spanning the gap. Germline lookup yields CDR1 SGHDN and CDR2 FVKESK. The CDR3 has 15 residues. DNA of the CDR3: TGTGCCAGCAGTCTTTGGGCTGAAGGAACTTACGAGCAGTACTTC. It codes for CASSLWAEGTYEQYF.

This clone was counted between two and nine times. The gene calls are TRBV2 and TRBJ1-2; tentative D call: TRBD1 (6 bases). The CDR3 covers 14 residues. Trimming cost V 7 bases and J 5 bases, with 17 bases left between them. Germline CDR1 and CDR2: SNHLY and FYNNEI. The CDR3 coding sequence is TGTGCCAGCACCAGACGGGACACCGAATATGGCTACACCTTC. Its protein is CASTRRDTEYGYTF.

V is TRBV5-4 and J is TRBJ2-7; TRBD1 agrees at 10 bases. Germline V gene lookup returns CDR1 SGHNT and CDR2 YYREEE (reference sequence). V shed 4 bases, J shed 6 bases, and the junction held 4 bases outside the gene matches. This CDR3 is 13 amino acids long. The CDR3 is CASSGDRGREQYF. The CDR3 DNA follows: TGTGCCAGCAGCGGAGACAGGGGGCGCGAGCAGTACTTC.

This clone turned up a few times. DNA for the CDR3: TGTGCCAGCAGCTTAGTATGGGGGCTTGGGAACGAGCAGTACTTC. It specifies CASSLVWGLGNEQYF. The rearrangement joins TRBV7-9 to TRBJ2-7; D may be TRBD1 (6 bases). The CDR3 sequence is 15 residues long. V lost 1 base and J 5 bases, leaving 15 bases between the germline ends. Germline V gene data show CDR1 as SEHNR and CDR2 as FQNEAQ (reference sequence).

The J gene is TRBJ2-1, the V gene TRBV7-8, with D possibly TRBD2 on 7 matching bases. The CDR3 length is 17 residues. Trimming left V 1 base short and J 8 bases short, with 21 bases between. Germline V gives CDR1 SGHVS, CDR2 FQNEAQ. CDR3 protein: CASSLVAGAHGMDEQFF. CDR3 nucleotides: TGTGCCAGCAGCTTAGTTGCGGGGGCCCATGGGATGGATGAGCAGTTCTTC.

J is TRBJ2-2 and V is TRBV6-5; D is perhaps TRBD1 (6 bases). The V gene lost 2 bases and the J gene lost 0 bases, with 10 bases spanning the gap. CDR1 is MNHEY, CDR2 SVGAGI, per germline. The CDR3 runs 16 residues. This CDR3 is CASSYGGRTNTGELFF. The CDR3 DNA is TGTGCCAGCAGTTACGGGGGCAGAACGAACACCGGGGAGCTGTTTTTT.

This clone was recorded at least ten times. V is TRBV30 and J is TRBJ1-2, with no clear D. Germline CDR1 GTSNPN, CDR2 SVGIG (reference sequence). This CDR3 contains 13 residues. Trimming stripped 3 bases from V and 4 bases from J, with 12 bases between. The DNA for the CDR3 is TGTGCCTGGAGCAGGCCAGCAACCTATGGCTACACCTTC. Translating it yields CAWSRPATYGYTF. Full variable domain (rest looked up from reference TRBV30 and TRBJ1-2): SQTIHQWPATLVQPVGSPLSLECTVEGTSNPNLYWYRQAAGRGLQLLFYSVGIGQISSEVPQNLSASRPQDRQFILSSKKLLLSDSGFYLCAWSRPATYGYTFGSGTRLTVV.